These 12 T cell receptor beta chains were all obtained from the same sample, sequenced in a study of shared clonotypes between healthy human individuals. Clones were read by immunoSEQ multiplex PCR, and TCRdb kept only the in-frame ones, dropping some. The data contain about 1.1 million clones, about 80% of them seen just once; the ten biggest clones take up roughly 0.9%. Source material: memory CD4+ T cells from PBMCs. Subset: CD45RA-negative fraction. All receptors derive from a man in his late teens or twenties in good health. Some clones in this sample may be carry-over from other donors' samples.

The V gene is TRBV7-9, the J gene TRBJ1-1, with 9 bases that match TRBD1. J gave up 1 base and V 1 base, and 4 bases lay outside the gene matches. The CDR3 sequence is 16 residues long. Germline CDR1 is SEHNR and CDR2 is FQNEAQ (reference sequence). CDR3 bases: TGTGCCAGCAGCTTAGACCCGGGACAGGGGAACACTGAAGCTTTCTTT. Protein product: CASSLDPGQGNTEAFF.

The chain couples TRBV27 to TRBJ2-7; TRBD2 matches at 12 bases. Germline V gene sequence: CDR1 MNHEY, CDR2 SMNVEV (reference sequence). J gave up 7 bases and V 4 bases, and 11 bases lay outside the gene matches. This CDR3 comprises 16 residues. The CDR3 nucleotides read TGTGCCAGCAGTTCGACAACTAGCGGGAGGTATTGGGAGCAGTACTTC. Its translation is CASSSTTSGRYWEQYF.

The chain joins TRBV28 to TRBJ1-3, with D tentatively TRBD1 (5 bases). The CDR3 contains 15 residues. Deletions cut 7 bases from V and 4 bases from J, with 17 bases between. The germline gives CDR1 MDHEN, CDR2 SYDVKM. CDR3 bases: TGTGCCAGCACTGGGGCGGGAGGACTCGGAAACACCATATATTTT. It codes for CASTGAGGLGNTIYF.

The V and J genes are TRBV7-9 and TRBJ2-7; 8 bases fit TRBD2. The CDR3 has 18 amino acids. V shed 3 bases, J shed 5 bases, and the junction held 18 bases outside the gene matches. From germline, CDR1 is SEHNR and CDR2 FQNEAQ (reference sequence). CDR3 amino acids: CASSFGREGWRQADEQYF. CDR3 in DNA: TGTGCCAGCAGCTTCGGGAGGGAGGGCTGGCGCCAGGCAGACGAGCAGTACTTC.

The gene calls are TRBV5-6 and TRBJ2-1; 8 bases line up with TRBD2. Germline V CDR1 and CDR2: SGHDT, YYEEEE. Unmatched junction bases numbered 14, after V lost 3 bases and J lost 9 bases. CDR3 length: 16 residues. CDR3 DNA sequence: TGTGCCAGCAGCTCGAGAAAACTAGCGGAGGGGGTTGAGCAGTTCTTC. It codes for CASSSRKLAEGVEQFF.

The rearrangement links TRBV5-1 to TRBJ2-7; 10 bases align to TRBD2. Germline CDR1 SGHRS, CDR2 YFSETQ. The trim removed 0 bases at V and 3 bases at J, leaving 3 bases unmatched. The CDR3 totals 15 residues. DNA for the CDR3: TGCGCCAGCAGCTTGGAAGCGGGAGGGCACTACGAGCAGTACTTC. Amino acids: CASSLEAGGHYEQYF.

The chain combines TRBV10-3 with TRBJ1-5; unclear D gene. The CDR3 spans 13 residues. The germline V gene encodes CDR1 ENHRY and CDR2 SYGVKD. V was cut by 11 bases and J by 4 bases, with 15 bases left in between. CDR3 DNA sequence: TGTGCCTCAAATCAGGACGCGAATCAGCCCCAGCATTTT. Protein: CASNQDANQPQHF.

As DNA, the CDR3 is TGTGCCAGCAGCCCCAGTAGGGGGCTCTTGAACACTGAAGCTTTCTTT. Translated, it gives CASSPSRGLLNTEAFF. This chain links TRBV5-4 with TRBJ1-1, with 7 bases that match TRBD1. Germline CDR1 and CDR2: SGHNT and YYREEE (reference sequence). Unmatched junction bases numbered 9, after V lost 4 bases and J lost 0 bases. The CDR3 length is 16 residues.

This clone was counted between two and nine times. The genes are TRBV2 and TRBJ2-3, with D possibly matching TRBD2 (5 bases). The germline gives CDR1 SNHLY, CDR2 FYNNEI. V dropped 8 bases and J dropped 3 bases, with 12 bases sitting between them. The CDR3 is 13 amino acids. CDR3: CASVSRETDTQYF. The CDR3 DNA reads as TGTGCCAGCGTAAGTCGGGAAACAGATACGCAGTATTTT.

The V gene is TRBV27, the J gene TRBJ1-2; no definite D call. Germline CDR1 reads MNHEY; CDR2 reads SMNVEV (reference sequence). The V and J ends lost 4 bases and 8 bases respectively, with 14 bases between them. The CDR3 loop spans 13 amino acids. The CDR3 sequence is CASSSTVGSGYTF. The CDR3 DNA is TGTGCCAGCAGTTCGACGGTGGGCTCGGGCTACACCTTC.

CDR3 nucleotide sequence: TGTGCCAGCAGCTCCCTAGCGGCGGGCTACAATGAGCAGTTCTTC. Amino acids: CASSSLAAGYNEQFF. This chain connects TRBV27 to TRBJ2-1; 7 bases match TRBD2. This CDR3 comprises 15 residues. Germline V lookup: CDR1 MNHEY, CDR2 SMNVEV (reference sequence). Germline trimming cut 6 bases from V and 3 bases from J; bases unmatched to any gene: 8.

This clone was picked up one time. DNA of the CDR3: TGTGCCAGCAGCCCCGGTATCACTGAAGCTTTCTTT. This translates into CASSPGITEAFF. This sequence joins TRBV11-1 and TRBJ1-1; no firm D call. Germline CDR1 reads SGHAT; CDR2 reads FQDESV (reference sequence). Trimming pared 5 bases from V and 4 bases from J, leaving 8 bases between. The CDR3 length is 12 residues.